One and the same sample provided the 27 T cell receptor beta chains below, sequenced in a study of cytomegalovirus exposure and HLA in healthy donors. Vbeta (60) and Jbeta (13) primers were used in the PCR. Some clones are missing from TCRdb's copy, which holds only in-frame ones; the method was immunoSEQ multiplex PCR. Of roughly 150,000 clones listed, around three quarters are singletons. Sequenced sample: PBMCs. The receptors here all came from a man aged 35 to 55 in good health and CMV-seronegative.

V usage is TRBV5-1 and J usage is TRBJ1-2; TRBD1 matches at 7 bases. The junction had 9 bases not matched to a gene; V was cut back by 0 bases and J by 1 base. Germline V gene lookup returns CDR1 SGHRS and CDR2 YFSETQ. CDR3 length equals 17 residues. The CDR3: CASSLASTGRHNYGYTF. CDR3 DNA: TGCGCCAGCAGCTTGGCCTCGACAGGGAGGCATAACTATGGCTACACCTTC.

As regards this clone: Distinct nucleotide sequences in the sample also encode this CDR3. This sequence joins TRBV6-4 and TRBJ1-1, with TRBD1 as a possible D gene (5 bases). The CDR3 is 13 amino acids. Germline V lookup: CDR1 MRHNA, CDR2 SNTAGT. V lost 2 bases and J lost 4, with 8 bases in between. The CDR3 DNA reads as TGTGCCAGCAGTGACCAGGGAGGCACTGAAGCTTTCTTT. Residues: CASSDQGGTEAFF.

This sequence joins TRBV4-1 and TRBJ2-5, with 9 positions matching TRBD2. CDR3 length equals 15 residues. Germline trimming cut 4 bases from V and 5 bases from J; bases unmatched to any gene: 8. Germline CDR1 MGHRA, CDR2 YSYEKL. The CDR3 loop is CASSLLRGGRETQYF. CDR3 nucleotides: TGCGCCAGCAGCCTATTGCGGGGGGGCAGGGAGACCCAGTACTTC.

This sequence joins TRBV7-9 and TRBJ2-7, with TRBD2 as a possible D gene (6 bases). Trimming cost V 0 bases and J 1 base, with 7 bases left between them. The germline gives CDR1 SEHNR, CDR2 FQNEAQ (reference sequence). The CDR3 totals 14 residues. DNA of the CDR3: TGTGCCAGCAGCTTAGCGGGGGGATCCTACGAGCAGTACTTC. Its translation is CASSLAGGSYEQYF.

The sample holds one count of this clone. This rearrangement joins TRBV7-2 to TRBJ1-1; D is unclear. The germline V gene has CDR1 SGHTA and CDR2 FQGNSA. The V gene lost 3 bases and the J gene lost 0 bases, with 5 bases spanning the gap. CDR3 length: 13 residues. The CDR3 loop is CASSFGMNTEAFF. CDR3 nucleotides: TGTGCCAGCAGCTTCGGGATGAACACTGAAGCTTTCTTT.

V gene TRBV6-5 combines with J gene TRBJ1-3; D is unclear. Germline V lookup: CDR1 MNHEY, CDR2 SVGAGI. This CDR3 contains 15 residues. The germline V and J ends were trimmed by 0 bases and 0 bases, with 6 bases remaining between them. CDR3 sequence: CASSYSFLSGNTIYF. In nucleotides, the CDR3 is TGTGCCAGCAGTTACTCGTTCCTCTCTGGAAACACCATATATTTT.

The V and J genes are TRBV21-1 and TRBJ2-7; the table's D gene call, TRBD2, was not cross checked with the DNA. TRBV21-1 is described as a pseudogene. This CDR3 is 16 amino acids long. CDR3 amino acids: CARRRVGQRGSYEQYF. DNA for the CDR3: TGTGCCCGCCGGCGGGTTGGCCAGCGGGGATCCTACGAGCAGTACTTC.

Only one count was recorded for this clone. This chain uses TRBV14 with TRBJ2-5, with D uncertain. This CDR3 contains 15 residues. CDR1 is SGHDN and CDR2 is FVKESK in the germline V gene. V was clipped by 3 bases and J by 1 base, with 12 bases between them. DNA for the CDR3: TGTGCCAGCAGCCAGGCTCATGCAATCCAAGAGACCCAGTACTTC. Its protein product is CASSQAHAIQETQYF.

The gene calls are TRBV7-3 and TRBJ2-2; 11 bases fit TRBD2. This CDR3 has 16 amino acids. V lost 2 bases, J lost 8 bases, and 7 bases stayed unmatched. Germline assignment: CDR1 SGHTA and CDR2 FQGTGA. CDR3 nucleotides: TGTGCCAGCAGCTTATTGGGGACTAGCGGCCCAGGGGAGCTGTTTTTT. Translating it yields CASSLLGTSGPGELFF.

The genes are TRBV10-2 and TRBJ2-7; TRBD1 is a possible D gene (6 bases). The CDR3 loop spans 14 amino acids. Germline V CDR1 and CDR2: WSHSY, SAAADI. Written as DNA, the CDR3 is TGCTCCCGGGTGAACAGGACAGAATCCTACGAGCAGTACTTC. Its translation is CSRVNRTESYEQYF.

This clone was seen only a few times. V is TRBV5-6 and J is TRBJ2-5; 11 bases map to TRBD1. Germline CDR1 is SGHDT and CDR2 is YYEEEE. The CDR3 has 15 residues. V lost 4 bases, J lost 5 bases, and 7 bases stayed unmatched. CDR3 in DNA: TGTGCCAGCAGCCCTGGACAGGGGGCTGGTGAGACCCAGTACTTC. Residues: CASSPGQGAGETQYF.

This chain joins TRBV7-6 and TRBJ1-4, with D perhaps matching TRBD1 (5 bases). Germline V gene lookup returns CDR1 SGHVS and CDR2 FNYEAQ. The CDR3 has 15 amino acids. V shed 5 bases and J shed 7 bases, with 17 bases lying between them. CDR3 sequence reads: CASSQLAGAGEKLFF. The CDR3 region has the DNA TGTGCCAGCAGCCAATTGGCTGGGGCAGGTGAAAAACTGTTTTTT.

This clone was detected a few times. V gene TRBV19 combines with J gene TRBJ2-7; 10 positions match TRBD1. V was pared by 6 bases and J by 4 bases, with 9 bases of the junction left unmatched. This CDR3 region has 15 residues. Germline CDR1 and CDR2: LNHDA and SQIVND (reference sequence). The CDR3 DNA follows: TGTGCCAGTAGCACCGAGACAGGGGGCTTATACGAGCAGTACTTC. Translated, it gives CASSTETGGLYEQYF.

The rearrangement joins TRBV4-1 to TRBJ1-2, with a possible D match to TRBD1 (5 bases). In germline, CDR1 is MGHRA, CDR2 YSYEKL. The CDR3 sequence is 15 residues long. The V and J ends lost 0 bases and 1 base respectively, with 9 bases between them. This chain's CDR3 is CASSQDHRINYGYTF. The CDR3 DNA sequence: TGCGCCAGCAGCCAAGACCACAGGATTAACTATGGCTACACCTTC.

The chain is built from TRBV4-3 and TRBJ1-1, with 7 bases identical to TRBD1. Trimming at V came to 6 bases and at J to 0 bases, leaving 4 bases not matched to a gene. The CDR3 runs to 14 residues. Per the germline V gene, CDR1 is LGHNA and CDR2 is YSLEER. The CDR3 region is CASRTGRMNTEAFF. Written as DNA, the CDR3 is TGCGCCAGCAGGACAGGGCGCATGAACACTGAAGCTTTCTTT.

The CDR3 is CASSLTSHSGELYNEQFF. CDR3 in DNA: TGTGCCAGCAGCTTAACGTCTCACTCGGGAGAGTTGTACAATGAGCAGTTCTTC. This chain joins TRBV7-3 and TRBJ2-1, with D perhaps TRBD2 (6 bases). V lost 0 bases and J 4 bases, leaving 19 bases between the germline ends. Germline V gene lookup returns CDR1 SGHTA and CDR2 FQGTGA. The length of the CDR3 is 18 residues.

V gene TRBV7-8 combines with J gene TRBJ2-3; 13 nucleotides line up with TRBD2. The V segment lost 4 bases and the J segment 6 bases; nucleotides outside the gene matches: 16. In germline, CDR1 is SGHVS, CDR2 FQNEAQ. The CDR3 extends over 19 amino acids. CDR3 loop: CASSSTPGRTSGGADTQYF. The DNA of the CDR3 is TGTGCCAGCAGCTCTACCCCGGGGCGGACTAGCGGGGGCGCGGATACGCAGTATTTT.

The chain couples TRBV18 to TRBJ2-4; 8 bases agree with TRBD1. Germline V gene data show CDR1 as KGHSH and CDR2 as LQKENI. Losses at the gene ends were 3 bases for V and 7 bases for J; bases not matched to a gene: 5. The CDR3 covers 14 residues. CDR3: CASSPLTGENIQYF. In DNA, the CDR3 is TGTGCCAGCTCACCCCTGACAGGGGAGAACATTCAGTACTTC.

The chain carries TRBV18 and TRBJ1-1; 7 bases are shared with TRBD1. The CDR3 length is 15 residues. Germline V lookup: CDR1 KGHSH, CDR2 LQKENI. The junction had 8 bases not matched to a gene; V was cut back by 5 bases and J by 2 bases. CDR3 sequence: CASSGMTGSNTEAFF. The CDR3 DNA reads TGTGCCAGCTCAGGCATGACAGGGTCCAACACTGAAGCTTTCTTT.

J is TRBJ2-7 and V is TRBV4-3, with 9 bases identical to TRBD2. The germline V gene encodes CDR1 LGHNA and CDR2 YSLEER. J gave up 5 bases and V 1 base, and 12 bases lay outside the gene matches. This CDR3 is built from 17 residues. CDR3 loop: CASSQAITGTSFNEQYF. The CDR3, as DNA: TGCGCCAGCAGCCAAGCAATCACCGGGACTAGCTTCAACGAGCAGTACTTC.

The V gene is TRBV9, the J gene TRBJ1-2; D perhaps matches TRBD1 (5 bases). This CDR3 contains 13 residues. Deletions cut 4 bases from V and 3 bases from J, with 10 bases between. Germline CDR1 is SGDLS and CDR2 is YYNGEE. Written as DNA, the CDR3 is TGTGCCAGCAGCACTTCAGGGTACTATGGCTACACCTTC. It codes for CASSTSGYYGYTF.

V gene TRBV2 combines with J gene TRBJ1-2; 7 bases align to TRBD1. Germline CDR1 is SNHLY and CDR2 is FYNNEI. V shed 6 bases and J 4 bases; nucleotides not matched to a gene: 8. This CDR3 has 14 amino acids. CDR3 loop: CASRSTGWGYGYTF. The CDR3, as DNA: TGTGCCAGCAGATCGACAGGGTGGGGCTATGGCTACACCTTC.

This sequence joins TRBV9 and TRBJ2-7; 7 bases are shared with TRBD1. Germline V lookup: CDR1 SGDLS, CDR2 YYNGEE. This CDR3 is 12 amino acids long. Trimming took 4 bases from V and 7 from J; bases not matched to a gene: 5. CDR3 bases: TGTGCCAGCAGCCCCGACAGGGAGGAGCAGTACTTC. The encoded protein is CASSPDREEQYF.

In regard to this clone: This CDR3 is also generated by other DNA sequences in the sample. This chain links TRBV6-6 with TRBJ1-1; D is perhaps TRBD1 (5 bases). The V gene lost 0 bases and the J gene lost 0 bases, with 8 bases spanning the gap. CDR1 and CDR2 (germline): MNHNY, SVGAGI (reference sequence). This CDR3 has 15 residues. The CDR3 protein is CASSYSGQLNTEAFF. The CDR3 bases are TGTGCCAGCAGTTACTCCGGACAACTGAACACTGAAGCTTTCTTT.

This sequence joins TRBV9 and TRBJ2-1, with D unresolved. From germline, CDR1 is SGDLS and CDR2 YYNGEE. V shed 7 bases and J shed 1 base, with 12 bases lying between them. This CDR3 contains 14 residues. The DNA for the CDR3 is TGTGCCAGCGGAGCCAGTGGGTCCTACAATGAGCAGTTCTTC. The encoded protein is CASGASGSYNEQFF.

The rearrangement uses TRBV20-1 and TRBJ1-1, with D unresolved. This CDR3 spans 11 amino acids. Germline V gene lookup returns CDR1 DFQATT and CDR2 SNEGSKA (reference sequence). V was cut by 5 bases and J by 0 bases, with 4 bases left in between. CDR3 DNA: TGCAGTGCTTACATGAACACTGAAGCTTTCTTT. It encodes CSAYMNTEAFF.

With regard to this clone: The same CDR3 arises from other DNA sequences in this sample as well. CDR3 in DNA: TGCGCCAGCAGCCCACAGGAAAACACTGAAGCTTTCTTT. This translates into CASSPQENTEAFF. The chain recombines TRBV5-1 with TRBJ1-1; D might be TRBD1 (5 bases). Deletions cut 4 bases from V and 2 bases from J, with 9 bases between. The CDR3 extends over 13 amino acids. CDR1 and CDR2 (germline): SGHRS, YFSETQ.